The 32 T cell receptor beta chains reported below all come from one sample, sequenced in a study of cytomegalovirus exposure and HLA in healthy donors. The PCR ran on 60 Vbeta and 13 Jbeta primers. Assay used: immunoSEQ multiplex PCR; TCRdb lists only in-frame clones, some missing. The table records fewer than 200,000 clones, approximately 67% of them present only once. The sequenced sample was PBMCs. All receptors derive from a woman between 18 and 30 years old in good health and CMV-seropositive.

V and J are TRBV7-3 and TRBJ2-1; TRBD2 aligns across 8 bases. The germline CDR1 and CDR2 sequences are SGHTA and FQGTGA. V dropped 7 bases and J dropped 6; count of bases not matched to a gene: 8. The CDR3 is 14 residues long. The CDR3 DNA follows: TGTGCCAGCAATTCGCCGGGGGGGGGCAATGAGCAGTTCTTC. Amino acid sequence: CASNSPGGGNEQFF.

The chain's CDR3 is CASSSSGTARTNEQFF. In nucleotides, the CDR3 is TGTGCCAGCAGCTCCTCCGGGACAGCTAGAACCAATGAGCAGTTCTTC. The chain joins TRBV11-3 to TRBJ2-1; 7 positions agree with TRBD1. CDR1 is SGHNT, CDR2 YENEEA, per germline. This CDR3 comprises 16 residues. With V trimmed by 4 bases and J by 6 bases, 12 bases remained unmatched.

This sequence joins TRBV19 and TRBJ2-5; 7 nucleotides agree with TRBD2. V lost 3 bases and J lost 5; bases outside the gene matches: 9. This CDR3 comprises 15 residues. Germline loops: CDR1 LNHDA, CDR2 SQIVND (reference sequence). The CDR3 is CASSIVASGMETQYF. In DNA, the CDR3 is TGTGCCAGTAGTATCGTGGCTAGCGGAATGGAGACCCAGTACTTC.

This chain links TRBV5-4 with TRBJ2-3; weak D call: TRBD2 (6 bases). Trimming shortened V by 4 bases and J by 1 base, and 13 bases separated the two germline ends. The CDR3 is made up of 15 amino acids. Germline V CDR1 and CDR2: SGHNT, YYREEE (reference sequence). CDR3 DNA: TGTGCCAGCAGCAAAGGAAGCGGGCGCACAGATACGCAGTATTTT. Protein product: CASSKGSGRTDTQYF.

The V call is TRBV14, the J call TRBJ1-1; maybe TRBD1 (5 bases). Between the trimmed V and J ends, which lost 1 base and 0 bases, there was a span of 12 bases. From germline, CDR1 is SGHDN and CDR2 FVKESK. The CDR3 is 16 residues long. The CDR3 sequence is CASSQAAGNMNTEAFF. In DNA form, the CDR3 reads TGTGCCAGCAGCCAAGCGGCAGGGAACATGAACACTGAAGCTTTCTTT.

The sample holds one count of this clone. CDR3 sequence reads: CASSVGDTEAFF. CDR3 nucleotides: TGTGCCAGCAGTGTAGGGGACACTGAAGCTTTCTTT. J is TRBJ1-1 and V is TRBV25-1; tentative D call: TRBD1 (5 bases). Germline CDR1 and CDR2: MGHDK and SYGVNS. The CDR3 is 12 amino acids. Trimming removed 4 bases from V and 3 bases from J, with 6 bases in between.

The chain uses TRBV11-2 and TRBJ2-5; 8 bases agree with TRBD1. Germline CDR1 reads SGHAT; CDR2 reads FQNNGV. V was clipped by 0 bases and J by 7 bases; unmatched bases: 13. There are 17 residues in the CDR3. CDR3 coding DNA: TGTGCCAGCAGCTTAGATTTAGGGACAGGCACTTCAGGGACCCAGTACTTC. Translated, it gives CASSLDLGTGTSGTQYF.

The CDR3 loop is CASSRTSGVSTDTQYF. The DNA of the CDR3 is TGCGCCAGCAGCCGGACTAGCGGGGTTAGCACAGATACGCAGTATTTT. The chain has TRBV4-1 and TRBJ2-3; 12 positions match TRBD2. CDR1 and CDR2 (germline): MGHRA, YSYEKL. Trimming cost V 4 bases and J 0 bases; bases outside gene matches: 2. The CDR3 is made up of 16 amino acids.

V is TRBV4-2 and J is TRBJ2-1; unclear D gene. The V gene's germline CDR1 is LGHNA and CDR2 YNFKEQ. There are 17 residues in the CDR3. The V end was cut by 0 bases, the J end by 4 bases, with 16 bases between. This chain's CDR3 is CASSQDQEPTQYNEQFF. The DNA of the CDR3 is TGTGCCAGCAGCCAAGATCAAGAGCCAACACAGTACAATGAGCAGTTCTTC.

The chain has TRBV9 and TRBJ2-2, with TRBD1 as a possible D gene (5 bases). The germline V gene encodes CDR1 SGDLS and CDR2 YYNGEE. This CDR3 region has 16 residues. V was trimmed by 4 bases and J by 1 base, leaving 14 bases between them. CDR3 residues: CASSSRQPENTGELFF. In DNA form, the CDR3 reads TGTGCCAGCAGCAGCCGACAGCCGGAGAACACCGGGGAGCTGTTTTTT. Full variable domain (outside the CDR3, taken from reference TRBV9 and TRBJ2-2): DSGVTQTPKHLITATGQRVTLRCSPRSGDLSVYWYQQSLDQGLQFLIQYYNGEERAKGNILERFSAQQFPDLHSELNLSSLELGDSALYFCASSSRQPENTGELFFGEGSRLTVL.

This CDR3 reads CASSSRLPKTEYTGELFF. CDR3 DNA sequence: TGTGCCAGCAGCTCTCGACTCCCAAAGACAGAATACACCGGGGAGCTGTTTTTT. The chain employs TRBV7-9 and TRBJ2-2, with TRBD1 as a possible D gene (5 bases). The CDR3 length is 18 residues. Germline CDR1 SEHNR, CDR2 FQNEAQ (reference sequence). V was clipped by 4 bases and J by 3 bases, with 21 bases between them.

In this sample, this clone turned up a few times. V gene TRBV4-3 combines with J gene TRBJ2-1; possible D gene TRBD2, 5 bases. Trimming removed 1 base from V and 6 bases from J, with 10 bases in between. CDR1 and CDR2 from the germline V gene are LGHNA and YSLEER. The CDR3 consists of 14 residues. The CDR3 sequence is CASSQVLVVNEQFF. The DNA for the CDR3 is TGCGCCAGCAGCCAAGTACTAGTAGTCAATGAGCAGTTCTTC.

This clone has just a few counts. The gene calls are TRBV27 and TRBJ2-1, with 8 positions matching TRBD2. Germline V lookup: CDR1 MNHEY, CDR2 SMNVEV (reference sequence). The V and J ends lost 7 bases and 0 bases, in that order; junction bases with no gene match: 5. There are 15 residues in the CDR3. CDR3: CASISGLVSYNEQFF. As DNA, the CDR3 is TGTGCCAGCATCTCGGGACTAGTCTCCTACAATGAGCAGTTCTTC.

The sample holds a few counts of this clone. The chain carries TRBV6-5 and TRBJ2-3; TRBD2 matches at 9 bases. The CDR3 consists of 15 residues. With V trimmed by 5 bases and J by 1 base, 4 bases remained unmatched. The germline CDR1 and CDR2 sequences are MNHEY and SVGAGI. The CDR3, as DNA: TGTGCCAGCAGTCGGTCTAGCGGGGGCACAGATACGCAGTATTTT. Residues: CASSRSSGGTDTQYF.

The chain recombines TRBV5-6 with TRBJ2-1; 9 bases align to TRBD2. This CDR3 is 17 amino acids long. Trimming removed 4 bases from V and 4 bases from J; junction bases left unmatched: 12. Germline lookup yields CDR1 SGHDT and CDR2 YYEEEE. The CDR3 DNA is TGTGCCAGCAGCCGGGTCCGCGGGGGGGCCCGGTACAATGAGCAGTTCTTC. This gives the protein CASSRVRGGARYNEQFF.

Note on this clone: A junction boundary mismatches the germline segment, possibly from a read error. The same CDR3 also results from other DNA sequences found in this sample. CDR3 amino acids: CASSSGTGVSYEQYF. The CDR3 DNA is TGCGCCAGCAGCTCCGGGACAGGGGTCTCCTACGAGCAGTACTTC. The chain combines TRBV7-9 with TRBJ2-7; the match to TRBD1 covers 10 bases. Looked up from germline, CDR1 is SEHNR and CDR2 is FQNEAQ (reference sequence). The CDR3 runs to 15 residues.

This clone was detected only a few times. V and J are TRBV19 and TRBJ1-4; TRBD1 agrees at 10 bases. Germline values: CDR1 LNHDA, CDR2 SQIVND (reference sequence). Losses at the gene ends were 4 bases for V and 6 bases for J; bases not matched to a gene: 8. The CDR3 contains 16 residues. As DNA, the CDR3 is TGTGCCAGTAGTAGATACTCCGGGACAGGGGATGAAAAACTGTTTTTT. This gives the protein CASSRYSGTGDEKLFF.

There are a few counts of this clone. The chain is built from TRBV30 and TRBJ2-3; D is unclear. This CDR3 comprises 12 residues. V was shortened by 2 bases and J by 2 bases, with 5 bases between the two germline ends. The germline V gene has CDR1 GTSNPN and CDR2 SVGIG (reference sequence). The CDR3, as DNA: TGTGCCTGGAGTCTTTACACAGATACGCAGTATTTT. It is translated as CAWSLYTDTQYF.

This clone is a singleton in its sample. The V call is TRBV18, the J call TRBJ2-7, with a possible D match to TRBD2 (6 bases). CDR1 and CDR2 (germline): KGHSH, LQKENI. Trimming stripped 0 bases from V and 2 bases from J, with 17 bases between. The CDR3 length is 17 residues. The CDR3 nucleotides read TGTGCCAGCTCACCACCATTGCCGGGCACGGGAGCCTACGAGCAGTACTTC. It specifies CASSPPLPGTGAYEQYF.

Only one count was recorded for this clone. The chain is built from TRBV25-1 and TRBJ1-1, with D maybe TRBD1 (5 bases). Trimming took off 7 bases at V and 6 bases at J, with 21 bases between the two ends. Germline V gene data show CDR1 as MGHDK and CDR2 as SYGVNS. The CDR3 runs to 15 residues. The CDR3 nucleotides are TGTGCCAGCATGCCCCTAAGGTTGGGGCATGCTGAAGCTTTCTTT. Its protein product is CASMPLRLGHAEAFF.

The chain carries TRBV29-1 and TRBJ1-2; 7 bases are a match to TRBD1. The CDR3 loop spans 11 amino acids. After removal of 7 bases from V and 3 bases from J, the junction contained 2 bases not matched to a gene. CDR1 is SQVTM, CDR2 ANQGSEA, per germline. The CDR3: CSGGQDYGYTF. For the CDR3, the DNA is TGCAGCGGCGGACAGGACTATGGCTACACCTTC.

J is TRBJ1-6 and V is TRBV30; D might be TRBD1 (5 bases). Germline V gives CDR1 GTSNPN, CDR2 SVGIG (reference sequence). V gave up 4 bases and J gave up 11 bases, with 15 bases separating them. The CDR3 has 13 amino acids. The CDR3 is CAWTTAEPPPLHF. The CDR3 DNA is TGTGCCTGGACGACAGCAGAACCCCCACCCCTCCACTTT.

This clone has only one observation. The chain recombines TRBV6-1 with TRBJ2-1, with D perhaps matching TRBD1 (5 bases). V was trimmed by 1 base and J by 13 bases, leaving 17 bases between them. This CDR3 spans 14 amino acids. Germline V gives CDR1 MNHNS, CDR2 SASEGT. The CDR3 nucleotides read TGTGCCAGCAGTGAAGGAGGTAAACAGGAAGGTCAGTTCTTC. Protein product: CASSEGGKQEGQFF.

CDR3 DNA: TGCAGCGTGGAACCGGGACAGGGCCTTACCGGGGAGCTGTTTTTT. Protein: CSVEPGQGLTGELFF. The chain is built from TRBV29-1 and TRBJ2-2; 9 bases fit TRBD1. Trimming took 6 bases from V and 5 from J; bases not matched to a gene: 10. Germline values: CDR1 SQVTM, CDR2 ANQGSEA. The CDR3 consists of 15 residues.

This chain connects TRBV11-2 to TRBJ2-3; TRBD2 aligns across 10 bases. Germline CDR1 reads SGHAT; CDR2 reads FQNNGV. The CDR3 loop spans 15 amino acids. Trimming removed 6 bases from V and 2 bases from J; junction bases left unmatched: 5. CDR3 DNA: TGTGCCAGCAGTCTAGCGGGGGTCCACACAGATACGCAGTATTTT. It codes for CASSLAGVHTDTQYF.

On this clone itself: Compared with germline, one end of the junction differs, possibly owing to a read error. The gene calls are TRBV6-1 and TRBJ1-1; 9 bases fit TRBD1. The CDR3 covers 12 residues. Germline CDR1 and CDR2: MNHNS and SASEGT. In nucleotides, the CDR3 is TGTGTCAGCAGACCCACAGGGGGCGAAGCTTTCTTT. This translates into CVSRPTGGEAFF.

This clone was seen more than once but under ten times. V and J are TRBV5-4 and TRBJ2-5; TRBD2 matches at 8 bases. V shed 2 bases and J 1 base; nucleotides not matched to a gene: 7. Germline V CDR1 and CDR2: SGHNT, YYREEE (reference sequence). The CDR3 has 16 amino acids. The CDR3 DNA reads TGTGCCAGCAGCTTCACCGGGGGGGCGCGCCAAGAGACCCAGTACTTC. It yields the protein CASSFTGGARQETQYF.

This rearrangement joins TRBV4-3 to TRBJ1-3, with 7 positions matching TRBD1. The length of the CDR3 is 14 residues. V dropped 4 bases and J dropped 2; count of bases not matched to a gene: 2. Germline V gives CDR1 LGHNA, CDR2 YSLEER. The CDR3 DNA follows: TGCGCCAGCAGCCGTGACAGGGCTGGAAACACCATATATTTT. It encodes CASSRDRAGNTIYF.

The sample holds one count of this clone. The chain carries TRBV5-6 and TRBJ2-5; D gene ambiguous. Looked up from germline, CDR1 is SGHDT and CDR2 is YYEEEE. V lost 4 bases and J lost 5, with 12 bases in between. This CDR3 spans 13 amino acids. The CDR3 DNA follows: TGTGCCAGCAGCATCTTAGATCTGGAGACCCAGTACTTC. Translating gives CASSILDLETQYF.

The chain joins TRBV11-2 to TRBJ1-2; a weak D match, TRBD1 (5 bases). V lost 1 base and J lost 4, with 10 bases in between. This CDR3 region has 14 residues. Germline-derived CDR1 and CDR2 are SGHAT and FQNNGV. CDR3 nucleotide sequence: TGTGCCAGCAGCTTAGTGGGGGGAAGCTATGGCTACACCTTC. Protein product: CASSLVGGSYGYTF.

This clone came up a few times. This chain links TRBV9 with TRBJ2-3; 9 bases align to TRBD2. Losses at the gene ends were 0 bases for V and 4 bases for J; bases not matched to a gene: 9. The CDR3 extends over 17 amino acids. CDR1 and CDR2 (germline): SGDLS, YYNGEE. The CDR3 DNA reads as TGTGCCAGCAGCGTAGCTGGTGGTAGCGGGAGAGCAGATACGCAGTATTTT. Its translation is CASSVAGGSGRADTQYF.

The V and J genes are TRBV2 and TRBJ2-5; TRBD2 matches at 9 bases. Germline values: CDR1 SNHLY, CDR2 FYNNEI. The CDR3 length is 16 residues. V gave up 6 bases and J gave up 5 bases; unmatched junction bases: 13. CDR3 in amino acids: CASSSYASGEGETQYF. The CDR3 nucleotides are TGTGCCAGCAGCTCCTACGCTAGCGGGGAGGGGGAGACCCAGTACTTC.